A single sample is the source of the 7 T cell receptor beta chains below, sequenced in a study of human T cells and chemical hapten exposure. Time point indicated: pre-sensitization, week 0. Described treatment: therapeutic diphenylcyclopropenone sensitization with weekly scalp DPC. TCRdb re-called the RACE reads through MiXCR, storing one row per CDR3 protein. Seen here are over 300,000 distinct CDR3 sequences, 5.1% observed once, and the top ten hold 2% to 3%. The sample was whole blood, taken in connection with sensitization to the hapten diphenylcyclopropenone (DPC). The receptors derive from a woman aged 45-65 years with alopecia areata. Some clones in this sample may be carry-over from other donors' samples.

This clonotype has at least ten counts. The chain recombines TRBV5-1 with TRBJ1-1; D is unclear. V lost 1 base to trimming and J lost 0 bases, with 7 bases between them. The germline CDR1 and CDR2 sequences are SGHRS and YFSETQ. CDR3 length: 14 amino acids. The CDR3 protein is CASSLQYLNTEAFF. DNA of the CDR3: TGCGCCAGCAGCTTGCAGTACCTGAACACTGAAGCTTTCTTT.

This clonotype was recorded at least ten times. The chain recombines TRBV6-5 with TRBJ2-6; TRBD1 agrees at 12 bases. The CDR3 covers 19 residues. Germline lookup yields CDR1 MNHEY and CDR2 SVGAGI. With 2 bases clipped from V and 2 bases from J, the junction kept 7 bases outside the gene matches. The CDR3 DNA follows: TGTGCCAGCAGTTACCGAACGGGACAGGGGGCGGCTGGGGCCAACGTCCTGACTTTC. It is translated as CASSYRTGQGAAGANVLTF.

This clonotype appeared a single time. A much larger clone is a single base away; this may be a read error. The chain recombines TRBV27 with TRBJ2-3, with D tentatively TRBD2 (5 bases). Germline CDR1 is MNHEY and CDR2 is SMNVEV (reference sequence). The CDR3 sequence is 13 residues long. CDR3 sequence (DNA): TGTGCCAGCACCGCCGCGGGCACAGATACGCTGTATTTT. Translating it yields CASTAAGTDTLYF.

This clonotype was picked up many times. The gene calls are TRBV7-6 and TRBJ2-5; 8 nucleotides line up with TRBD1. V lost 6 bases to trimming and J lost 5 bases; unmatched junction nucleotides: 2. The CDR3 contains 12 residues. Germline V CDR1 and CDR2: SGHVS, FNYEAQ. The CDR3 loop reads CASSQGAETQYF. Here the CDR3 DNA reads TGTGCCAGCAGTCAGGGGGCTGAGACCCAGTACTTC. Full variable domain (outside the CDR3, taken from reference TRBV7-6 and TRBJ2-5): GAGVSQSPRYKVTKRGQDVALRCDPISGHVSLYWYRQALGQGPEFLTYFNYEAQQDKSGLPNDRFSAERPEGSISTLTIQRTEQRDSAMYRCASSQGAETQYFGPGTRLLVL.

This clonotype was found a few times. The CDR3 nucleotides are TGCGCCAGCAGCGCGGGCCCCAACACTGAAGCTTTCTTT. Its translation: CASSAGPNTEAFF. This sequence joins TRBV5-1 and TRBJ1-1; D not resolved. This CDR3 region has 13 residues. Germline V lookup: CDR1 SGHRS, CDR2 YFSETQ. Trimming pared 4 bases from V and 2 bases from J, leaving 9 bases between.

The chain uses TRBV9 and TRBJ2-2; 8 bases line up with TRBD2. CDR1 and CDR2 from the germline V gene are SGDLS and YYNGEE. This CDR3 has 15 amino acids. Trimming cost V 0 bases and J 4 bases; bases outside gene matches: 2. CDR3 in DNA: TGTGCCAGCAGCGTAGACCGGGAGGGCACCGGGGAGCTGTTTTTT. This encodes CASSVDREGTGELFF.

The chain carries TRBV20-1 and TRBJ1-6, with D tentatively TRBD1 (5 bases). V was cut by 1 base and J by 5 bases, with 9 bases left in between. The germline gives CDR1 DFQATT, CDR2 SNEGSKA (reference sequence). The CDR3 is 14 residues long. This chain's CDR3 is CSARAGPNNSPLHF. CDR3 nucleotide sequence: TGCAGTGCTAGAGCGGGGCCTAATAATTCACCCCTCCACTTT.